This TCR beta chain was captured by sequencing in a study of shared clonotypes between healthy human individuals. Genomic DNA of every subset was divided equally among multiple immunoSEQ plates. The table came from immunoSEQ multiplex PCR; TCRdb's copy has only in-frame clones and leaves some out. The sample gives approximately 2,300,000 clones, about 90% of which show up once; 0.37% is in the top ten. Germline CDR1 SNHLY, CDR2 FYNNEI. The CDR3 covers 13 residues. The V and J ends lost 8 bases and 3 bases respectively, with 13 bases between them. The rearrangement uses TRBV2 and TRBJ1-2; no reliable D call. Material for sequencing was naive CD4+ T cells from PBMCs. Subset specified: CD45RA+ positively selected. The TCR sequence derives from a man between 18 and 29 years old in good health. Some clones in this sample may be carry-over from other donors' samples. CDR3 nucleotide sequence: TGTGCCAGCGAGGACCAGGTAGACTATGGCTACACCTTC. It yields the protein CASEDQVDYGYTF.